Shown below are 7 T cell receptor beta chains from a single sample sequenced in a study of cytomegalovirus exposure and HLA in healthy donors (dated by TCRdb to about 2017). Library preparation used the immunoSEQ multiplex PCR assay. TCRdb stores this immuneACCESS table with in-frame sequences only. Part of the clones is absent; in the studies checked, under half of the shortfall reflects unresolved V genes, and no reason is known for the rest. Recorded for this sample are 200,000 to 250,000 clones; around nine tenths of them occurred a single time. The ten largest make up 0.85% to 1.2% of the sample. The sample taken for sequencing was PBMCs. The source is a woman aged 18-30 years in good health and CMV-seronegative.

The chain carries TRBV11-2 and TRBJ1-5; 7 bases line up with TRBD1. Losses at the gene ends were 0 bases for V and 5 bases for J; bases not matched to a gene: 1. The germline V gene has CDR1 SGHAT and CDR2 FQNNGV. This CDR3 comprises 14 residues. The CDR3 region is CASSLEGQYQPQHF. CDR3 nucleotide sequence: TGTGCCAGCAGCTTAGAGGGACAGTATCAGCCCCAGCATTTT.

The chain links TRBV11-3 to TRBJ2-2; no clear D. The ends were cut back, 1 base at V and 8 bases at J, with 8 bases in the middle. Germline V gives CDR1 SGHNT, CDR2 YENEEA. The CDR3 is 13 residues long. DNA for the CDR3: TGTGCCAGCAGCTTAGCCGGTCCTGGGGAGCTGTTTTTT. It yields the protein CASSLAGPGELFF.

This clone appeared a few times. V and J are TRBV2 and TRBJ2-3; 11 bases align to TRBD2. Germline lookup yields CDR1 SNHLY and CDR2 FYNNEI. The CDR3 runs to 17 residues. The V segment lost 5 bases and the J segment 2 bases; nucleotides outside the gene matches: 9. CDR3 amino acids: CASSQPTSGSDTDTQYF. The CDR3 nucleotides read TGTGCCAGCAGTCAGCCAACTAGCGGGAGTGACACAGATACGCAGTATTTT.

The chain recombines TRBV23-1 with TRBJ2-1; D gene unclear. TRBV23-1 counts as an open reading frame of uncertain function. V lost 1 base and J lost 8, with 15 bases in between. The CDR3 has 15 amino acids. CDR3: CASSQWLGGSHEQFF. CDR3 sequence (DNA): TGCGCCAGCAGTCAATGGCTAGGTGGGTCCCATGAGCAGTTCTTC.

The CDR3 is CASSLGGTSGRMETQYF. DNA of the CDR3: TGTGCCAGCAGCTTGGGGGGGACTAGCGGGAGGATGGAGACCCAGTACTTC. This chain joins TRBV7-2 and TRBJ2-5, with 15 bases that match TRBD2. Trimming took 3 bases from V and 5 from J; bases not matched to a gene: 7. The germline V gene has CDR1 SGHTA and CDR2 FQGNSA. The CDR3 runs to 17 residues.

The chain employs TRBV2 and TRBJ1-4, with 7 bases fitting TRBD1. V gave up 7 bases and J gave up 5 bases; unmatched junction bases: 10. Germline V CDR1 and CDR2: SNHLY, FYNNEI. The CDR3 covers 15 residues. CDR3 amino acids: CASTPLGTENEKLFF. The CDR3 DNA sequence: TGTGCCAGCACTCCCCTAGGGACAGAGAATGAAAAACTGTTTTTT.

The chain links TRBV18 to TRBJ1-2; the match to TRBD1 covers 10 bases. CDR3 length equals 17 residues. V lost 1 base, J lost 6 bases, and 11 bases stayed unmatched. Germline CDR1 KGHSH, CDR2 LQKENI. The CDR3 region has the DNA TGTGCCAGCTCACCACTCGGGACAGGGGAGGCTGGCAATGGCTACACCTTC. Its translation: CASSPLGTGEAGNGYTF.